These T cell receptor beta chains were read from a single sample in a study of shared clonotypes between healthy human individuals. Profiled with immunoSEQ multiplex PCR; TCRdb holds only in-frame clones, not every one. The table shows a few million clones, with about 93% occurring only once. Sequencing was carried out using naive CD8+ T cells from PBMCs. Receptors originate from a man aged 18 to 30 in good health. Some clones in this sample may be carry-over from other donors' samples. Both conserved end residues are part of each CDR3. A D gene is named only where the DNA matches it firmly. Clone size appears in some rows only: once, few, many, or a class for an expanded clone.

clone_size: NA; d_call: TRBD1; v_call: TRBV28; j_call: TRBJ2-7; cdr3_nt: TGTGCCAGCAGGGGACAGGGAAGGGCCTACGAGCAGTACTTC; cdr3_aa: CASRGQGRAYEQYF
clone_size: NA; d_call: NA; v_call: TRBV19; j_call: TRBJ1-1; cdr3_nt: TGTGCCAGTAGCCCCGTGAGGGGCTCTGGCACTGAAGCTTTCTTT; cdr3_aa: CASSPVRGSGTEAFF
clone_size: NA; d_call: NA; v_call: TRBV29-1; j_call: TRBJ1-2; cdr3_nt: TGCAGCGTTGTAGGGGGGAATAGCTATGGCTACACCTTC; cdr3_aa: CSVVGGNSYGYTF
clone_size: NA; d_call: NA; v_call: TRBV28; j_call: TRBJ1-2; cdr3_nt: TGTGCCAGCAGTCCGCTCTGGGGGGGGGAAAACTATGGCTACACCTTC; cdr3_aa: CASSPLWGGENYGYTF
clone_size: NA; d_call: TRBD2; v_call: TRBV19; j_call: TRBJ2-1; cdr3_nt: TGTGCCAGTCAGCTAGCGGGAGGATACAATGAGCAGTTCTTC; cdr3_aa: CASQLAGGYNEQFF
clone_size: NA; d_call: TRBD1; v_call: TRBV6-1; j_call: TRBJ2-2; cdr3_nt: TGTGCCAGCAGTGAACCCCAGGGGGTGGGCACCGGGGAGCTGTTTTTT; cdr3_aa: CASSEPQGVGTGELFF
clone_size: NA; d_call: NA; v_call: TRBV6-6; j_call: TRBJ2-1; cdr3_nt: TGTGCCAGCAGTTACTCACGGGGGACCATCTACAATGAGCAGTTCTTC; cdr3_aa: CASSYSRGTIYNEQFF
clone_size: NA; d_call: NA; v_call: TRBV6-5; j_call: TRBJ1-1; cdr3_nt: TGTGCCAGCGGGGACCGGAACACTGAAGCTTTCTTT; cdr3_aa: CASGDRNTEAFF
clone_size: NA; d_call: NA; v_call: TRBV6-1; j_call: TRBJ2-7; cdr3_nt: TGTGCCAGCGGGACTTACGAGCAGTACTTC; cdr3_aa: CASGTYEQYF
clone_size: NA; d_call: TRBD2; v_call: TRBV19; j_call: TRBJ2-7; cdr3_nt: TGTGCCAGTAGTATTCTAGCGGGAGTCCAATACGAGCAGTACTTC; cdr3_aa: CASSILAGVQYEQYF
clone_size: NA; d_call: TRBD1; v_call: TRBV28; j_call: TRBJ1-1; cdr3_nt: TGTGCCAGCTCCTCGGACAGGGTGGTTGTGAACACTGAAGCTTTCTTT; cdr3_aa: CASSSDRVVVNTEAFF
clone_size: NA; d_call: TRBD2; v_call: TRBV5-4; j_call: TRBJ2-5; cdr3_nt: TGTGCCAGCAGACTAGCGGGAGTGGAAGAGACCCAGTACTTC; cdr3_aa: CASRLAGVEETQYF
clone_size: few; d_call: TRBD2; v_call: TRBV28; j_call: TRBJ2-7; cdr3_nt: TGTGCCAGCAGCATACTAGCGGAGGGGCCCTCCTCCTACGAGCAGTACTTC; cdr3_aa: CASSILAEGPSSYEQYF
clone_size: NA; d_call: NA; v_call: TRBV4-1; j_call: TRBJ2-7; cdr3_nt: TGCGCCAGCAGCCAAACCCCGGCGAGCCCCCTCGAGCAGTACTTC; cdr3_aa: CASSQTPASPLEQYF
clone_size: NA; d_call: NA; v_call: TRBV7-9; j_call: TRBJ2-7; cdr3_nt: TGTGCCAGCAGCCCCCCGCAGCGGCCCGACGAGCAGTACTTC; cdr3_aa: CASSPPQRPDEQYF
clone_size: NA; d_call: NA; v_call: TRBV19; j_call: TRBJ1-4; cdr3_nt: TGTGCCAGTAGTATACTTCTTGAGTCAAATGAAAAACTGTTTTTT; cdr3_aa: CASSILLESNEKLFF
clone_size: NA; d_call: TRBD2; v_call: TRBV5-1; j_call: TRBJ2-5; cdr3_nt: TGCGCCAGCAGCTCTGAACTAGCGGGAGGGCCGGAGACCCAGTACTTC; cdr3_aa: CASSSELAGGPETQYF
clone_size: NA; d_call: NA; v_call: TRBV27; j_call: TRBJ2-1; cdr3_nt: TGTGCCAGCAGTTTATCGGTGGGGGCAGGGTACTACAATGAGCAGTTCTTC; cdr3_aa: CASSLSVGAGYYNEQFF
clone_size: NA; d_call: TRBD1; v_call: TRBV10-2; j_call: TRBJ1-1; cdr3_nt: TGCGCCAGCAGACGAGAGGGTTACAGGGGGAGTGAAGCTTTCTTT; cdr3_aa: CASRREGYRGSEAFF
clone_size: NA; d_call: NA; v_call: TRBV15; j_call: TRBJ2-2; cdr3_nt: TGTGCCACCAGCAGTGAGAGGACACTCGGGGAGCTGTTTTTT; cdr3_aa: CATSSERTLGELFF
clone_size: NA; d_call: NA; v_call: TRBV25-1; j_call: TRBJ2-2; cdr3_nt: TGTGCCACCCGGAGTAGGGACACCGGGGAGCTGTTTTTT; cdr3_aa: CATRSRDTGELFF
clone_size: NA; d_call: NA; v_call: TRBV28; j_call: TRBJ1-2; cdr3_nt: TGTGCCAGCAGTTTCACAGGGTTTCCCACAGATGGCTACACCTTC; cdr3_aa: CASSFTGFPTDGYTF
clone_size: NA; d_call: TRBD2; v_call: TRBV5-6; j_call: TRBJ2-1; cdr3_nt: TGTGCCAGCAGTTACGGGACTAGCGGGTACAATGAGCAGTTCTTC; cdr3_aa: CASSYGTSGYNEQFF
clone_size: NA; d_call: NA; v_call: TRBV7-2; j_call: TRBJ2-2; cdr3_nt: TGTGCCAGCAGCTTAGGGCCAAAAGACTACACCGGGGAGCTGTTTTTT; cdr3_aa: CASSLGPKDYTGELFF
clone_size: NA; d_call: TRBD1; v_call: TRBV2; j_call: TRBJ2-7; cdr3_nt: TGTGCCTCCGGGACAGGGATAGTCTACGAGCAGTACTTC; cdr3_aa: CASGTGIVYEQYF
clone_size: NA; d_call: TRBD2; v_call: TRBV27; j_call: TRBJ2-2; cdr3_nt: TGTGCCAGCAGTTTAATTAGCGGGAGTGGCACCGGGGAGCTGTTTTTT; cdr3_aa: CASSLISGSGTGELFF
clone_size: NA; d_call: TRBD1; v_call: TRBV9; j_call: TRBJ1-5; cdr3_nt: TGTGCCAGCAGCGCATACAGGGGTGGGCAGCCCCAGCATTTT; cdr3_aa: CASSAYRGGQPQHF
clone_size: NA; d_call: NA; v_call: TRBV6-5; j_call: TRBJ2-2; cdr3_nt: TGTGCCAGCAGTTACGCCAGACTGAACACCGGGGAGCTGTTTTTT; cdr3_aa: CASSYARLNTGELFF
clone_size: NA; d_call: NA; v_call: TRBV30; j_call: TRBJ1-1; cdr3_nt: TGTGCCTGGAGTGGAGCCCATTACACTGAAGCTTTCTTT; cdr3_aa: CAWSGAHYTEAFF
clone_size: NA; d_call: NA; v_call: TRBV10-1; j_call: TRBJ2-7; cdr3_nt: TGCGCCAGCAGTGAGAAGCCGCAGGGTACCTACGAGCAGTACTTC; cdr3_aa: CASSEKPQGTYEQYF
clone_size: NA; d_call: TRBD2; v_call: TRBV9; j_call: TRBJ2-1; cdr3_nt: TGTGCCAGCAGCGGAGACCTGGGACTAGCAACCTACAATGAGCAGTTCTTC; cdr3_aa: CASSGDLGLATYNEQFF
clone_size: once; d_call: TRBD2; v_call: TRBV2; j_call: TRBJ2-5; cdr3_nt: TGTGCCAGCGCGCGGGAGCGGGAGGGCCGGGGTAAAGAGACCCAGTACTTC; cdr3_aa: CASAREREGRGKETQYF
clone_size: NA; d_call: NA; v_call: TRBV27; j_call: TRBJ1-1; cdr3_nt: TGTGCCAGCAGTCAACACGATGACAGATTTCGTCACCCTAACACTGAAGCTTTCTTT; cdr3_aa: CASSQHDDRFRHPNTEAFF
clone_size: NA; d_call: NA; v_call: TRBV7-8; j_call: TRBJ2-3; cdr3_nt: TGTGCCAGCAGCTTAGCGGGTCAGAGAACTAGCACAGATACGCAGTATTTT; cdr3_aa: CASSLAGQRTSTDTQYF
clone_size: NA; d_call: NA; v_call: TRBV9; j_call: TRBJ2-7; cdr3_nt: TGTGCCAGCAGCGTAAAAATACAATCCTACGAGCAGTACTTC; cdr3_aa: CASSVKIQSYEQYF
clone_size: NA; d_call: TRBD1; v_call: TRBV6-1; j_call: TRBJ2-6; cdr3_nt: TGTGCCAGCAGTGAAGCACCAGGGGGCGCTTTGGTCAACGTCCTGACTTTC; cdr3_aa: CASSEAPGGALVNVLTF
clone_size: NA; d_call: NA; v_call: TRBV5-6; j_call: TRBJ1-3; cdr3_nt: TGTGCCAGCAGCTTGTTGCGGGGCTCGCGAAACACCATATATTTT; cdr3_aa: CASSLLRGSRNTIYF
clone_size: few; d_call: NA; v_call: TRBV2; j_call: TRBJ2-7; cdr3_nt: TGTGCCAGCAGGGCGGGAGGGACAGGGTTTTACGAGCAGTACTTC; cdr3_aa: CASRAGGTGFYEQYF
clone_size: NA; d_call: NA; v_call: TRBV19; j_call: TRBJ2-1; cdr3_nt: TGTGCCAGTAGTCTCTTCAATGAGCAGTTCTTC; cdr3_aa: CASSLFNEQFF
clone_size: NA; d_call: NA; v_call: TRBV6-1; j_call: TRBJ2-7; cdr3_nt: TGTGCCAGCAGTGGACGCATAGGGGAATACGAGCAGTACTTC; cdr3_aa: CASSGRIGEYEQYF
clone_size: NA; d_call: TRBD2; v_call: TRBV9; j_call: TRBJ2-1; cdr3_nt: TGTGCCAGCAGCGTAGCTAGCGGGAGCGTCTATGAGCAGTTCTTC; cdr3_aa: CASSVASGSVYEQFF
clone_size: NA; d_call: NA; v_call: TRBV27; j_call: TRBJ2-2; cdr3_nt: TGTGCCAGCAGTTTATCGGGCAAAATAGGGAGAGGCGGGGAGCTGTTTTTT; cdr3_aa: CASSLSGKIGRGGELFF
clone_size: NA; d_call: TRBD1; v_call: TRBV28; j_call: TRBJ2-5; cdr3_nt: TGTGCCAGCAGTGGGGCAGGGGGAGAGGAGACCCAGTACTTC; cdr3_aa: CASSGAGGEETQYF
clone_size: NA; d_call: TRBD1; v_call: TRBV6-1; j_call: TRBJ2-7; cdr3_nt: TGTGCCAGCAGTGAAAACAGGGGATTCAATTCCTACGAGCAGTACTTC; cdr3_aa: CASSENRGFNSYEQYF
clone_size: NA; d_call: TRBD1; v_call: TRBV10-3; j_call: TRBJ2-1; cdr3_nt: TGTGCCATCAGTTCTCCGGACAGGAGCTCCTACAATGAGCAGTTCTTC; cdr3_aa: CAISSPDRSSYNEQFF
clone_size: NA; d_call: TRBD2; v_call: TRBV5-1; j_call: TRBJ2-1; cdr3_nt: TGCGCCAGCAGCTTGGCTCTAGCGGGAACCCGCTCCTACAATGAGCAGTTCTTC; cdr3_aa: CASSLALAGTRSYNEQFF
clone_size: NA; d_call: NA; v_call: TRBV9; j_call: TRBJ1-2; cdr3_nt: TGTGCCAGCAGTGGACCCCGGGCAGGGGATGGATATGGCTACACCTTC; cdr3_aa: CASSGPRAGDGYGYTF
clone_size: NA; d_call: NA; v_call: TRBV5-1; j_call: TRBJ2-2; cdr3_nt: TGCGCCAGCAGAGTGAGGCAGCGGGACACCGGGGAGCTGTTTTTT; cdr3_aa: CASRVRQRDTGELFF
clone_size: NA; d_call: NA; v_call: TRBV5-6; j_call: TRBJ1-4; cdr3_nt: TGTGCCAGCAGTCAGGCGGGCGGAAAACTGTTTTTT; cdr3_aa: CASSQAGGKLFF
clone_size: NA; d_call: NA; v_call: TRBV27; j_call: TRBJ2-1; cdr3_nt: TGTGCCAGCAGTGCGAGTGGGCCCCTATTCTTTGAGCAGTTCTTC; cdr3_aa: CASSASGPLFFEQFF
clone_size: NA; d_call: TRBD2; v_call: TRBV27; j_call: TRBJ2-2; cdr3_nt: TGTGCCAGCAGTTTATCGACGGGACTAGCGGTTAACACCGGGGAGCTGTTTTTT; cdr3_aa: CASSLSTGLAVNTGELFF
clone_size: once; d_call: TRBD2; v_call: TRBV5-1; j_call: TRBJ2-3; cdr3_nt: TGCGCCAGCAGTTCAGGGACTAGCGGGATATACACAGATACGCAGTATTTT; cdr3_aa: CASSSGTSGIYTDTQYF
clone_size: NA; d_call: NA; v_call: TRBV11-2; j_call: TRBJ2-7; cdr3_nt: TGTGCCAGCAGCTTTTCCCCAGGAAATTACGAGCAGTACTTC; cdr3_aa: CASSFSPGNYEQYF
clone_size: NA; d_call: TRBD2; v_call: TRBV14; j_call: TRBJ2-7; cdr3_nt: TGTGCCAGCAGCCAGGGACTAGCCGTCTACGAGCAGTACTTC; cdr3_aa: CASSQGLAVYEQYF
clone_size: NA; d_call: TRBD2; v_call: TRBV27; j_call: TRBJ2-1; cdr3_nt: TGTGCCAGCAGTTTGAGTGGGACTAGCGGGAAGAGCTCCTACAATGAGCAGTTCTTC; cdr3_aa: CASSLSGTSGKSSYNEQFF
clone_size: NA; d_call: NA; v_call: TRBV19; j_call: TRBJ1-2; cdr3_nt: TGTGCCAGTAGTATAGGGCCGACCTATGGCTACACCTTC; cdr3_aa: CASSIGPTYGYTF
clone_size: NA; d_call: TRBD2; v_call: TRBV5-1; j_call: TRBJ2-1; cdr3_nt: TGCGCCAGCAGCTTGGCACTAGCGGGAGTGTTTGTGGACAATGAGCAGTTCTTC; cdr3_aa: CASSLALAGVFVDNEQFF
clone_size: NA; d_call: NA; v_call: TRBV27; j_call: TRBJ2-7; cdr3_nt: TGTGCCAGCAGTTTCCGAGACAGGACCTACGAGCAGTACTTC; cdr3_aa: CASSFRDRTYEQYF